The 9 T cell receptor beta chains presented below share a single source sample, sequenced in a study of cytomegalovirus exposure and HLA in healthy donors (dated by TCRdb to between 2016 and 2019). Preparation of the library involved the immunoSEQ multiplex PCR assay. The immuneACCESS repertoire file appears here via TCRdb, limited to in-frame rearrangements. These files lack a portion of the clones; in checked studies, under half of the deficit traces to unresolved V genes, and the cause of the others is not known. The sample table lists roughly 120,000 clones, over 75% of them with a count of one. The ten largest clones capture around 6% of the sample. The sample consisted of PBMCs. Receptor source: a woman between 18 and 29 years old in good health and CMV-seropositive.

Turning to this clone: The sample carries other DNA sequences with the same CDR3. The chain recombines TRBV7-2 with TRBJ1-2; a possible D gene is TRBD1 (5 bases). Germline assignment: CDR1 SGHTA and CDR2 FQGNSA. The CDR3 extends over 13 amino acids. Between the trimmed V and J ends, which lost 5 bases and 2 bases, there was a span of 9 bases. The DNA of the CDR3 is TGTGCCAGCAGCCCCGACAGAAACTATGGCTACACCTTC. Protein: CASSPDRNYGYTF.

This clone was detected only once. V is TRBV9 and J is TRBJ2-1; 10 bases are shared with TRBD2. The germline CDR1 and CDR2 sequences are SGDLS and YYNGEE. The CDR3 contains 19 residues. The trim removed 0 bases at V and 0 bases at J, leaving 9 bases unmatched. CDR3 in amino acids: CASSVEKREGPSSYNEQFF. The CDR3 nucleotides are TGTGCCAGCAGCGTAGAAAAGCGGGAGGGTCCCAGCTCCTACAATGAGCAGTTCTTC.

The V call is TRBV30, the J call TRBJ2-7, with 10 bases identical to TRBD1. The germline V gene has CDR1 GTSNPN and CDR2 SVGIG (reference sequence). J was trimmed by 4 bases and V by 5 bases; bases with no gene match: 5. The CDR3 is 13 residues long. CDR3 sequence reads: CAWDRGLGYEQYF. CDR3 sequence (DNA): TGTGCCTGGGACAGGGGGCTAGGGTACGAGCAGTACTTC.

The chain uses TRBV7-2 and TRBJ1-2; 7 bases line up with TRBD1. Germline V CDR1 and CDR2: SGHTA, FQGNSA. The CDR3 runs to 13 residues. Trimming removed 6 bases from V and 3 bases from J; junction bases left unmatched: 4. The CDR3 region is CASSHRGDYGYTF. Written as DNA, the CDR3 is TGTGCCAGCAGTCACAGGGGTGACTATGGCTACACCTTC.

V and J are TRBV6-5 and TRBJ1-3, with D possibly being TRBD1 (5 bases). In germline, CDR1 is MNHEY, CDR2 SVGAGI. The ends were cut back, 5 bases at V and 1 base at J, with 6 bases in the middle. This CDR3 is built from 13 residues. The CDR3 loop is CASSAGSGNTIYF. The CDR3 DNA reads TGTGCCAGCAGTGCAGGGTCTGGAAACACCATATATTTT.

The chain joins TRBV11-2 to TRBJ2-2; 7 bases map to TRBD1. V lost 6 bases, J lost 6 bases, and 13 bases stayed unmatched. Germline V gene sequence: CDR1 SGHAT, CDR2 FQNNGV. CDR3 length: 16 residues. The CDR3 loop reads CASRFTGARESGELFF. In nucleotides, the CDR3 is TGTGCCAGCAGGTTTACAGGGGCGAGGGAATCCGGGGAGCTGTTTTTT.

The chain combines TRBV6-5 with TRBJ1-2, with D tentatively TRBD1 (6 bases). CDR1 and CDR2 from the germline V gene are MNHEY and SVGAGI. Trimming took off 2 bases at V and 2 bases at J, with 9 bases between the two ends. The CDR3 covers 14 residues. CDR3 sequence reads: CASSYDRINYGYTF. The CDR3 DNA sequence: TGTGCCAGCAGTTACGACAGGATCAACTATGGCTACACCTTC.

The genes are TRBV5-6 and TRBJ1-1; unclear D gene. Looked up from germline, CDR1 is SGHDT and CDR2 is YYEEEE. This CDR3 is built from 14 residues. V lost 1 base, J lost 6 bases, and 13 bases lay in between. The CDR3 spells CASSLFGVSAEAFF. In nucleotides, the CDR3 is TGTGCCAGCAGCTTGTTCGGGGTTTCCGCTGAAGCTTTCTTT.

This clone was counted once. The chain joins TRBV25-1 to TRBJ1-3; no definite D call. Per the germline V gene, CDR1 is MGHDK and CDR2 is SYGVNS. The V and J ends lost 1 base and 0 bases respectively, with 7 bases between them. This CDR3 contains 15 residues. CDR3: CASSESGSSGNTIYF. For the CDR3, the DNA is TGTGCCAGCAGTGAATCAGGAAGCTCTGGAAACACCATATATTTT. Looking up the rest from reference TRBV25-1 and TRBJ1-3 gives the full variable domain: EADIYQTPRYLVIGTGKKITLECSQTMGHDKMYWYQQDPGMELHLIHYSYGVNSTEKGDLSSESTVSRIRTEHFPLTLESARPSHTSQYLCASSESGSSGNTIYFGEGSWLTVV.